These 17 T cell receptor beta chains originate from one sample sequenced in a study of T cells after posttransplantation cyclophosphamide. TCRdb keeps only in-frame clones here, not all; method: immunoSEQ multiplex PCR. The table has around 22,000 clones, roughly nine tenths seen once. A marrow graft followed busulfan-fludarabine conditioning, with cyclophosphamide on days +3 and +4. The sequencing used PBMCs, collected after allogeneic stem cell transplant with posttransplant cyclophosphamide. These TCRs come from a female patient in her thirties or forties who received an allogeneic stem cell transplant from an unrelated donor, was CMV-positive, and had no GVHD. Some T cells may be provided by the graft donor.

The CDR3 sequence: CATSRGWASGDYEQFF. The CDR3, as DNA: TGTGCCACCAGCAGAGGTTGGGCTAGCGGGGATTATGAGCAGTTCTTC. This chain uses TRBV15 with TRBJ2-1; 9 bases are a match to TRBD2. V trimming: 1 base; J trimming: 8 bases; junction bases outside the gene matches: 9. This CDR3 spans 16 amino acids. CDR1 is LNHNV and CDR2 is YYDKDF in the germline V gene (reference sequence). Variable domain in full (rest from reference TRBV15 and TRBJ2-1): DAMVIQNPRYQVTQFGKPVTLSCSQTLNHNVMYWYQQKSSQAPKLLFHYYDKDFNNEADTPDNFQSRRPNTSFCFLDIRSPGLGDTAMYLCATSRGWASGDYEQFFGPGTRLTVL.

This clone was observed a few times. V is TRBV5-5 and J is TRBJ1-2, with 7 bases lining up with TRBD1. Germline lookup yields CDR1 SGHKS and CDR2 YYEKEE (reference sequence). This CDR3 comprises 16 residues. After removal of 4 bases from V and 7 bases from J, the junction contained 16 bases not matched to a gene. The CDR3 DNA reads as TGTGCCAGCAGCCGGGGGGGCACAGCAGGGACAGCTGGCTACACCTTC. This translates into CASSRGGTAGTAGYTF.

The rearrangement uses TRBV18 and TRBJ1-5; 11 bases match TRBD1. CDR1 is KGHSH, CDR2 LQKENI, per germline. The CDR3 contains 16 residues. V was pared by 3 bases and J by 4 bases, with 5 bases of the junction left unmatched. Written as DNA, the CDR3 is TGTGCCAGCTCACCCGGACAGGGGGCTACGAATCAGCCCCAGCATTTT. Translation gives CASSPGQGATNQPQHF.

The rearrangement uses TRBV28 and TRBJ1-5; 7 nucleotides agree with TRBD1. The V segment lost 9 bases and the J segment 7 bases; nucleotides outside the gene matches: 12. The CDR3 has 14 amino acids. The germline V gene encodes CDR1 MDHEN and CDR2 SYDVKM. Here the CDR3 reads CASPQGGVRQPQHF. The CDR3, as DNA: TGTGCCAGTCCCCAGGGGGGAGTTAGACAGCCCCAGCATTTT.

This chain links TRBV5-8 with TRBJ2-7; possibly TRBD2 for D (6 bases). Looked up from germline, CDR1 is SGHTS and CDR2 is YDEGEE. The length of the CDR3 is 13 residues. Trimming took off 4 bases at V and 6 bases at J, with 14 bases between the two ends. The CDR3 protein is CASSQISGSEQYF. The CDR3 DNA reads TGTGCCAGCAGCCAAATATCCGGGAGCGAGCAGTACTTC.

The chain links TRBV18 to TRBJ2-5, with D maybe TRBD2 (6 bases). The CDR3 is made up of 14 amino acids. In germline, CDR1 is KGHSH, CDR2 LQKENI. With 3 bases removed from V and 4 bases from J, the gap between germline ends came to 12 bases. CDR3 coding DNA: TGTGCCAGCTCACCCGGAGCGGGTGTAGAGACCCAGTACTTC. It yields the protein CASSPGAGVETQYF. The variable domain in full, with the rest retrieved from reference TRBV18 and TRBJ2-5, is NAGVMQNPRHLVRRRGQEARLRCSPMKGHSHVYWYRQLPEEGLKFMVYLQKENIIDESGMPKERFSAEFPKEGPSILRIQQVVRGDSAAYFCASSPGAGVETQYFGPGTRLLVL.

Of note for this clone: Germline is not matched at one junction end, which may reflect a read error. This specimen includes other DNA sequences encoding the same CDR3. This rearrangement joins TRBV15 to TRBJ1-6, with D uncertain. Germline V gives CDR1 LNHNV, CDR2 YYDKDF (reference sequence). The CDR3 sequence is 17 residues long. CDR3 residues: CATSKTATLSYNSPLHF. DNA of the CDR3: TGTGCCACCAGCAAAACAGCAACGCTTTCCTATAATTCCCCCCTCCACTTT.

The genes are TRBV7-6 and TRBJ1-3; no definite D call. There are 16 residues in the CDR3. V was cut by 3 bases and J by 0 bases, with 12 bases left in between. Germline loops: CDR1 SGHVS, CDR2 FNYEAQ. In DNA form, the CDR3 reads TGTGCCAGCAGCTTCCGCGGAGGACCCTCTGGAAACACCATATATTTT. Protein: CASSFRGGPSGNTIYF. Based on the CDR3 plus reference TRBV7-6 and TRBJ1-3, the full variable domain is GAGVSQSPRYKVTKRGQDVALRCDPISGHVSLYWYRQALGQGPEFLTYFNYEAQQDKSGLPNDRFSAERPEGSISTLTIQRTEQRDSAMYRCASSFRGGPSGNTIYFGEGSWLTVV.

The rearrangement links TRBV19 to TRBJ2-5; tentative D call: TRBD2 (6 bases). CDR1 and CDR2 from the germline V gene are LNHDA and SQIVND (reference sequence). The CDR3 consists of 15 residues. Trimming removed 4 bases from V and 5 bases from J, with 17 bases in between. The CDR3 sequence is CASSTLRLESETQYF. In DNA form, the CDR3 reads TGTGCCAGTAGTACTCTCCGACTAGAAAGCGAGACCCAGTACTTC.

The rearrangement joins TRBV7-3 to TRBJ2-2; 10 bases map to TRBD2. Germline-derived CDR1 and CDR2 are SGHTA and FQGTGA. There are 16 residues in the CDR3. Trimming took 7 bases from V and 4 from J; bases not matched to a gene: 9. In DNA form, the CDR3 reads TGTGCCAGCAAACTAGCGGGGCCGCGGGGCACCGGGGAGCTGTTTTTT. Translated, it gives CASKLAGPRGTGELFF.

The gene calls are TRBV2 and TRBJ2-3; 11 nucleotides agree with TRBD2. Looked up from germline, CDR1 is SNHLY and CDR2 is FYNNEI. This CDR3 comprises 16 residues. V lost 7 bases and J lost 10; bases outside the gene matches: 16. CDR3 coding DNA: TGTGCCAGCACCACGGGGGCGCTAGCGGGGGGTGCTCCGCAGTATTTT. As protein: CASTTGALAGGAPQYF. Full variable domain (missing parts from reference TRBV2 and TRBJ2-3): EPEVTQTPSHQVTQMGQEVILRCVPISNHLYFYWYRQILGQKVEFLVSFYNNEISEKSEIFDDQFSVERPDGSNFTLKIRSTKLEDSAMYFCASTTGALAGGAPQYFGPGTRLTVL.

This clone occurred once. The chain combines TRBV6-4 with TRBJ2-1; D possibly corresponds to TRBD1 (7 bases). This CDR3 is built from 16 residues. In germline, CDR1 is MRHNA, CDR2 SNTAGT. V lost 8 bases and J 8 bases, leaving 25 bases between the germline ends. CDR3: CASRSLMSGGSDEQFF. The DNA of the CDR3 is TGTGCCAGCCGCTCTTTGATGTCAGGGGGGAGCGATGAGCAGTTCTTC.

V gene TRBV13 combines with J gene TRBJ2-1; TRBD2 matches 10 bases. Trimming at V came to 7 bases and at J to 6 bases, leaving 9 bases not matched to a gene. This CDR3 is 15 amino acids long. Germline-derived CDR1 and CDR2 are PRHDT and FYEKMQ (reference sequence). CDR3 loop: CASTVAGGQFNEQFF. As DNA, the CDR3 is TGTGCCAGCACCGTAGCGGGGGGCCAGTTCAATGAGCAGTTCTTC.

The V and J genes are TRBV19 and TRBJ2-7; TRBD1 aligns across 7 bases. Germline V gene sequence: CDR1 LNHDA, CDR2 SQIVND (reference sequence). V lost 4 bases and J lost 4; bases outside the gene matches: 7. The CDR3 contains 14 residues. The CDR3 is CASSTSGQSYEQYF. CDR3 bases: TGTGCCAGTAGTACTTCGGGACAGAGTTACGAGCAGTACTTC.

Written as DNA, the CDR3 is TGCGCCACGGGCGGGAGGAGCTCCTACGAGCAGTACTTC. It encodes CATGGRSSYEQYF. The V call is TRBV10-2, the J call TRBJ2-7; 8 bases fit TRBD2. Trimming removed 10 bases from V and 0 bases from J; junction bases left unmatched: 5. CDR1 is WSHSY, CDR2 SAAADI, per germline. CDR3 size: 13 residues.

The CDR3 DNA follows: TGTGCCAGCACCGGCGGGTCGTCGGGGGGCAACTACAATGAGCAGTTCTTC. Its translation is CASTGGSSGGNYNEQFF. The rearrangement links TRBV13 to TRBJ2-1; maybe TRBD2 (7 bases). CDR1 is PRHDT, CDR2 FYEKMQ, per germline (reference sequence). V lost 7 bases to trimming and J lost 3 bases, with 22 bases between them. The CDR3 runs to 17 residues.

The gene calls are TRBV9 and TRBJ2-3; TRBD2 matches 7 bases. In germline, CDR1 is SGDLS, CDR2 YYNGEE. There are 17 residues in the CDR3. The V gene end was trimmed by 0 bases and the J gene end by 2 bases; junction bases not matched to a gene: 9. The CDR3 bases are TGTGCCAGCAGCGTAGATCCAGCGGGGTTACTCACAGATACGCAGTATTTT. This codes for CASSVDPAGLLTDTQYF.